A selection of T cell receptor beta chains follows, all from one sample in a study of CD8 T cells in ankylosing spondylitis. Each CDR3 protein gets one entry after TCRdb re-called the 5' RACE reads with MiXCR. Of around 130,000 distinct CDR3 sequences listed, under 20% are singletons. Input material: blood, either unsorted or a sorted T cell fraction (not recorded which). Every receptor here comes from a male donor with ankylosing spondylitis. Each CDR3 is given without its conserved first and last residue.

TRBV6-1 ASSELSTLNTIY
TRBV10-3 AIGGTSESTDTQY
TRBV29-1 SVEDHRNQETQY
TRBV27 ASSLGGGSSGELF
TRBV5-1 ASSDSGQPQH
TRBV20-1 SAWNDREWNTEAF
TRBV6-2/TRBV6-3 ASSYQGSLQPQH
TRBV9 ASTPGGRDYNEQF
TRBV4-1 ASSSGTEVTYEQY
TRBV12-5 ASGGPSPREQF
TRBV27 ASSWGGTGIYEQY
TRBV20-1 SADPTGMDNQPQH
TRBV27 ASSTRLGRSYNEQF
TRBV12-3/TRBV12-4 ASTLKNTGELF
TRBV5-1 ASSLAGGLYTGELF
TRBV7-3 ASSLRPPRGGPREKLF
TRBV29-1 SGGQAGGELF
TRBV5-6 ASSRRQVGEAF
TRBV20-1 SARDSTSGRYNEQF
TRBV6-1 ASSEIDRTYEQY
TRBV25-1 ASSWTASNSPLH
TRBV14 ASSRISMNTEAF
TRBV4-1 ASSQEGDEKLF
TRBV4-3 ASSSLASSYEQY
TRBV6-2/TRBV6-3 ASSYSNGYGNT
TRBV6-1 ASTPTGLLIGYNEQF
TRBV10-2 ASYSGRGWDEQF
TRBV11-1 ASSPRDTSGGHTGELF
TRBV14 ASSQDWQAGSYNSPLH
TRBV12-3/TRBV12-4 ASSFLAPPTLGEQY
TRBV20-1 SASGQARREQY
TRBV27 ASSLHGEAGTGELF
TRBV6-5 ASSSRGLSQPQH
TRBV20-1 SARGGDTDTQY
TRBV20-1 SARLTRYEQY
TRBV5-1 ASSLRVDEQF
TRBV5-4 ASTTVSGSLDEQF
TRBV28 ASADINTGELF
TRBV7-9 ASSLAFSVSYTGELF
TRBV6-5 ASSTSGNYNEQF
TRBV28 ASSADMLEQY
TRBV3-1 ASSLGQGRTGELF
TRBV12-3/TRBV12-4 ASSIPPGLYNEQF
TRBV5-6 ASSLEGGNQPQH
TRBV29-1 SVVGWGNTIY
TRBV2 ASSQGVKEQF
TRBV29-1 SVEITGPPSYEQY
TRBV29-1 SVVGLGQNTDTQY
TRBV9 ASSVSLGKRGTDTQY
TRBV4-3 ASSQDQGRGNEQF
TRBV20-1 RGSGRLMNEQF